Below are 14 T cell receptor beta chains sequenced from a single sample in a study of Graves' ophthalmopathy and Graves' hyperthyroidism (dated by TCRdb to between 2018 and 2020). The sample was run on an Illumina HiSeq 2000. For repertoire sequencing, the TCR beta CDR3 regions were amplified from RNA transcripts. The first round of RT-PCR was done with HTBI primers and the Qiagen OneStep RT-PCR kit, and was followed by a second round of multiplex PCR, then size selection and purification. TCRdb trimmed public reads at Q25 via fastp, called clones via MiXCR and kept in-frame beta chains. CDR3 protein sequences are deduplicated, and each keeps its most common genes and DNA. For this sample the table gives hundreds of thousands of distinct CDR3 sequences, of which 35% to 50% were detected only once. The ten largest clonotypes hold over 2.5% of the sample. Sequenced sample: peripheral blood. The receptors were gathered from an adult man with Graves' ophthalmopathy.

CDR3 DNA sequence: TGTGCCAGCAGCTTGGGACAGGGCTACAATGAGCAGTACTTC. Translated: CASSLGQGYNEQYF. The genes are TRBV7-3 and TRBJ2-7, with 9 bases aligning to TRBD1. Germline values: CDR1 SGHTA, CDR2 FQGTGA. This CDR3 is built from 14 residues. Trimming cost V 3 bases and J 7 bases; bases outside gene matches: 7.

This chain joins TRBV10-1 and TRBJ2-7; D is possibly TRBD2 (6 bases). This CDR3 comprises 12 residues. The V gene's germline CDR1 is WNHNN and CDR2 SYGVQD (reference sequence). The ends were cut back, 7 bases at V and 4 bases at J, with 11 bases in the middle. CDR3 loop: CASNGGPYEQYF. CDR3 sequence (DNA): TGCGCCAGCAACGGAGGGCCTTACGAGCAGTACTTC.

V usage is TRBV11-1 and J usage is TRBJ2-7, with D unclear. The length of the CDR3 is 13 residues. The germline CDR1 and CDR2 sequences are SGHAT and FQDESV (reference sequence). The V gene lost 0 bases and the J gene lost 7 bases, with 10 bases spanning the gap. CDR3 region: CASSLAVGPEQYF. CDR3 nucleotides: TGTGCCAGCAGCTTAGCGGTAGGACCAGAGCAGTACTTC.

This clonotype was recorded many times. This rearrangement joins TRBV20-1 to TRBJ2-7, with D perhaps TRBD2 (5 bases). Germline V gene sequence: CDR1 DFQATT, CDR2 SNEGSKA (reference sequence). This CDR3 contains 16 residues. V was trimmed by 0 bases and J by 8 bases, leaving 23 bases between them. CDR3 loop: CSARDQPRLTPAKQYF. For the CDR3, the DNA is TGCAGTGCTAGAGATCAACCTCGACTAACCCCGGCAAAGCAGTACTTC.

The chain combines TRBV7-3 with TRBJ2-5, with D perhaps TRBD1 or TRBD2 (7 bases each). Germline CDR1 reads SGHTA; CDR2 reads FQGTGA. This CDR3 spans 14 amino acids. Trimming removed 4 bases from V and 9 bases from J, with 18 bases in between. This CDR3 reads CASSSGGEGQPQYF. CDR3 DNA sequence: TGTGCCAGCAGCTCAGGGGGGGAGGGTCAGCCCCAGTACTTC.

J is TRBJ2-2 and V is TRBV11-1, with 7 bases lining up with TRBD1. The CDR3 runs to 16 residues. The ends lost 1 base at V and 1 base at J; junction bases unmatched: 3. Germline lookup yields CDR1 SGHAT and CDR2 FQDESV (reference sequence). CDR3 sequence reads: CASSLEGQRNTGELFF. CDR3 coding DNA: TGTGCCAGCAGCTTAGAGGGACAGAGGAACACCGGGGAGCTGTTTTTT.

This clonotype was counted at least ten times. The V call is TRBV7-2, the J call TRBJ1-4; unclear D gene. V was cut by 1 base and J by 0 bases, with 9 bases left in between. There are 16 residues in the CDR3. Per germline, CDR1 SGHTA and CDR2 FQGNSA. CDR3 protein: CASSLVLRTTNEKLFF. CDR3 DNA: TGTGCCAGCAGCTTAGTGCTAAGGACAACTAATGAAAAACTGTTTTTT. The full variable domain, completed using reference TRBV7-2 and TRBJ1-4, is GAGVSQSPSNKVTEKGKDVELRCDPISGHTALYWYRQSLGQGLEFLIYFQGNSAPDKSGLPSDRFSAERTGGSVSTLTIQRTQQEDSAVYLCASSLVLRTTNEKLFFGSGTQLSVL.

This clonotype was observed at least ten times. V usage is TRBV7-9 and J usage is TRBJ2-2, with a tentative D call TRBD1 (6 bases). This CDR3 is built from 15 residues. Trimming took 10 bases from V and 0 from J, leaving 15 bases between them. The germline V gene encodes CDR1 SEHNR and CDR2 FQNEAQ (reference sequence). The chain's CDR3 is CATQGPESNTGELFF. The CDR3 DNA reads TGTGCCACACAGGGCCCTGAGTCGAACACCGGGGAGCTGTTTTTT. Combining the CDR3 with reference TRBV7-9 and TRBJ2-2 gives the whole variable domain DTGVSQNPRHKITKRGQNVTFRCDPISEHNRLYWYRQTLGQGPEFLTYFQNEAQLEKSRLLSDRFSAERPKGSFSTLEIQRTEQGDSAMYLCATQGPESNTGELFFGEGSRLTVL.

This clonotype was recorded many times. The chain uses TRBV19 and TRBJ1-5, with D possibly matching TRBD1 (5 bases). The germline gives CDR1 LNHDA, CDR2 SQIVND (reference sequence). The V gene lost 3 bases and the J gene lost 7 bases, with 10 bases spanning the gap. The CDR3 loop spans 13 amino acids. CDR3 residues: CASSIGTFQPQHF. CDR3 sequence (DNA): TGTGCCAGTAGTATTGGGACCTTCCAGCCCCAGCATTTT.

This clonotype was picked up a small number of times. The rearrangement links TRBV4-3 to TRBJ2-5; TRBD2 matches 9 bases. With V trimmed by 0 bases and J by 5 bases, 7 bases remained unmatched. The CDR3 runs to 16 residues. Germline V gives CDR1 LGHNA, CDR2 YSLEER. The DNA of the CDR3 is TGCGCCAGCAGCCAAGACGCGGGGGGGCCTCTCGAGACCCAGTACTTC. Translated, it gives CASSQDAGGPLETQYF.

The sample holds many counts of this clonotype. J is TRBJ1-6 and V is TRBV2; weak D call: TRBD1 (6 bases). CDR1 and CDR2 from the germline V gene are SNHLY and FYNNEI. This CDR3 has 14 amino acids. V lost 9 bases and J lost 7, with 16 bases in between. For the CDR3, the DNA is TGTGCCAGTACAGGGAATCTGAAAAATTCACCCCTCCACTTT. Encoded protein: CASTGNLKNSPLHF.

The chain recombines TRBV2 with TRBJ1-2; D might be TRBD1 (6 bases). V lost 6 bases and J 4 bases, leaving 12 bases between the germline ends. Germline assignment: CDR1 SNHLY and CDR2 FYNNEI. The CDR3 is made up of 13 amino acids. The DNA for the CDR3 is TGTGCCAGCAGCCGAAGGGGGAGCTATGGCTACACCTTC. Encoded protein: CASSRRGSYGYTF.

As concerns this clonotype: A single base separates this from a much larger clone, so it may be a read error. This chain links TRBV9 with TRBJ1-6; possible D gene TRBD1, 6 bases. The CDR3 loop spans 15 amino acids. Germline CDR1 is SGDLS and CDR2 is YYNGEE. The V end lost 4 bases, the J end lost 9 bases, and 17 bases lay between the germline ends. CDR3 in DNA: TGTGCCAGCAGCTCAACGATGGGGGGCGGTTCACCCCTCCACTTT. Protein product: CASSSTMGGGSPLHF.

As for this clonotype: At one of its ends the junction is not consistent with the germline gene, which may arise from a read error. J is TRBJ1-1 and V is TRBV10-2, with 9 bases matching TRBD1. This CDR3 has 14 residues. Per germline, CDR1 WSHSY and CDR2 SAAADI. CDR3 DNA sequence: TGTGCCAGTCAATGGGACAGGGCAAACACTGAAGCTTCCTTT. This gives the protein CASQWDRANTEASF.